This TCR beta chain is from a study of shared clonotypes between healthy human individuals. Germline CDR1 is SGHAT and CDR2 is FQNNGV. The CDR3 is 16 residues long. The ends lost 6 bases at V and 0 bases at J; junction bases unmatched: 11. The repertoire was sequenced with immunoSEQ multiplex PCR; TCRdb's copy has only in-frame clones and lacks some. The data show over a million clones, with 70% to 80% seen just once and approximately 1.5% held by the top ten. V usage is TRBV11-2 and J usage is TRBJ2-7; 7 bases fit TRBD1. The material sequenced was memory CD4+ T cells sorted from blood. Subset in this sample: CD45RA-negative fraction. This TCR was sampled from a man in his late teens or twenties in good health. The CDR3 sequence: CASSQGVGKSSYEQYF. The CDR3 DNA reads TGTGCCAGCAGTCAGGGGGTAGGGAAGAGCTCCTACGAGCAGTACTTC.